Listed below are T cell receptor beta chains from one sample, sequenced in a study of OX40 agonist ivuxolimab in advanced cancers. The method was immunoSEQ multiplex PCR; TCRdb's version includes in-frame clones alone and lacks a portion of them. The repertoire holds roughly 46,000 clones, about 91% seen once, with about 12% in the top ten. The input for sequencing was CD4+ or CD8+ T cells sorted from blood, taken in a trial of the OX40 agonist ivuxolimab. These receptors came from an adult with an advanced solid tumor such as melanoma, head and neck, liver or kidney cancer. CDR3s include the opening cysteine and the closing phenylalanine or tryptophan. D genes are given only for firm matches. Expanded clones get a size class; other rows say once, few or many, or leave the size out.

D gene: TRBD2; V gene: TRBV28; clone size: few; CDR3 length: 18; J gene: TRBJ2-2; CDR3 DNA: TGTGCCAGCAGTTCCCCCCCGACTAGCGGGCCCGAGACCGGGGAGCTGTTTTTT; CDR3 protein: CASSSPPTSGPETGELFF
D gene: NA; V gene: TRBV14; clone size: NA; CDR3 length: 15; J gene: TRBJ1-4; CDR3 DNA: TGTGCCAGCAGCCCCACCAATAGTTTAGGCGAAAAACTGTTTTTT; CDR3 protein: CASSPTNSLGEKLFF
D gene: TRBD1; V gene: TRBV27; clone size: NA; CDR3 length: 17; J gene: TRBJ1-1; CDR3 DNA: TGTGCCAGCAGTTTGCTACCCCCGGGACAGGGGAACACTGAAGCTTTCTTT; CDR3 protein: CASSLLPPGQGNTEAFF
D gene: TRBD1; V gene: TRBV5-1; clone size: NA; CDR3 length: 12; J gene: TRBJ1-5; CDR3 DNA: TGCGCCAGCAGAGAGGGGGCAGGACCCCAGCATTTT; CDR3 protein: CASREGAGPQHF
D gene: TRBD2; V gene: TRBV4-1; clone size: NA; CDR3 length: 15; J gene: TRBJ2-1; CDR3 DNA: TGCGCCAGCAGCCAAGAGGGGCGGGAGGGCAGTGAGCAGTTCTTC; CDR3 protein: CASSQEGREGSEQFF
D gene: NA; V gene: TRBV30; clone size: NA; CDR3 length: 14; J gene: TRBJ1-2; CDR3 DNA: TGTGCCTGGAGTGTATTTCGCCGGGATCGAGGCTACACCTTC; CDR3 protein: CAWSVFRRDRGYTF
D gene: TRBD1; V gene: TRBV7-2; clone size: NA; CDR3 length: 19; J gene: TRBJ2-6; CDR3 DNA: TGTGCCAGCAGCTTAGTCGCGGGACAGGGAGACCTTGGGGCCAACGTCCTGACTTTC; CDR3 protein: CASSLVAGQGDLGANVLTF
D gene: NA; V gene: TRBV7-6; clone size: NA; CDR3 length: 13; J gene: TRBJ1-1; CDR3 DNA: TGTGCCAGCAGCCCAGGGATCCCCACTGAAGCTTTCTTT; CDR3 protein: CASSPGIPTEAFF
D gene: NA; V gene: TRBV4-1; clone size: NA; CDR3 length: 13; J gene: TRBJ2-2; CDR3 DNA: TGCGCCAGCAGCCTACCGAACACCGGGGAGCTGTTTTTT; CDR3 protein: CASSLPNTGELFF
D gene: TRBD2; V gene: TRBV5-6; clone size: NA; CDR3 length: 16; J gene: TRBJ2-1; CDR3 DNA: TGTGCCAGCAGCATGGTGGTCGGGGGGGATTACAATGAGCAGTTCTTC; CDR3 protein: CASSMVVGGDYNEQFF
D gene: TRBD2; V gene: TRBV4-3; clone size: NA; CDR3 length: 14; J gene: TRBJ2-1; CDR3 DNA: TGCGCCAGCAGCGGAGGACTAGGTAAATATGAGCAGTTCTTC; CDR3 protein: CASSGGLGKYEQFF
D gene: TRBD2; V gene: TRBV5-4; clone size: NA; CDR3 length: 15; J gene: TRBJ2-3; CDR3 DNA: TGTGCCAGCAGCTTGTTAAGCGGGGCGGCAGATACGCAGTATTTT; CDR3 protein: CASSLLSGAADTQYF
D gene: TRBD2; V gene: TRBV28; clone size: NA; CDR3 length: 17; J gene: TRBJ2-3; CDR3 DNA: TGTGCCAGCAGTTTAAACTTGCGGGAGTGGGTCACAGATACGCAGTATTTT; CDR3 protein: CASSLNLREWVTDTQYF
D gene: TRBD2; V gene: TRBV4-1; clone size: medium-sized; CDR3 length: 17; J gene: TRBJ2-3; CDR3 DNA: TGCGCCAGCAGCCAAGATCTACTAGCGGGGGTCACAGATACGCAGTATTTT; CDR3 protein: CASSQDLLAGVTDTQYF
D gene: TRBD2; V gene: TRBV13; clone size: NA; CDR3 length: 15; J gene: TRBJ2-5; CDR3 DNA: TGTGCCAGCAGCTTTCTAGCGGGGCGACAAGAGACCCAGTACTTC; CDR3 protein: CASSFLAGRQETQYF